The next 30 T cell receptor beta chains were all read from a single sample in a study of tumor and adjacent non-tumor tissue in lung cancer. The template was RNA from unsorted bulk tissue. This non-tumor lung sample came from over 3 cm beyond the tumor edge. Three rounds of nested PCR, following a modified ARM-PCR protocol, produced the TCRbeta library. In TCRdb, the multiplex PCR reads were re-called with MiXCR into one record per CDR3 protein. The sample consists of fewer than 100,000 distinct CDR3 sequences, roughly three quarters of them appearing once. The sample comprised distant non-tumor lung tissue. The receptors were sampled from a woman aged 45-60 years with non-small cell lung cancer.

Turning to this clonotype: Without the conserved terminal phenylalanine or tryptophan, this CDR3 likely stems from a read error. The DNA is left out, because the CDR3 cannot be placed on it with certainty; the CDR3 is given as TCRdb lists it. This chain joins TRBV11-2 and TRBJ2-7; the table's D call, TRBD1, has no DNA check behind it. Ends included, the CDR3 has 14 residues. Looked up from germline, CDR1 is SGHAT and CDR2 is FQNNGV. CDR3: CAGSLESGPGEEYL.

Comments on this clonotype: The junction and the germline gene differ at one end; a read error may be behind it. The chain carries TRBV4-1 and TRBJ2-7; TRBD2 might be the D (5 bases). This CDR3 region has 15 residues. The germline V gene has CDR1 MGHRA and CDR2 YSYEKL. The CDR3 sequence is CTSSQEGSTPYEQYF. CDR3 nucleotide sequence: TGCACCAGCAGCCAAGAGGGTAGCACTCCCTACGAGCAATACTTC.

In this sample, this clonotype turned up many times. This may stem from a read error, because a much larger clone lies one nucleotide away. The DNA of the CDR3 is TGTGCCCGCAGCTTAGATAACAGGGTTCACAATGAGCAGTTCTTC. Its protein is CARSLDNRVHNEQFF. The chain has TRBV11-2 and TRBJ2-1; maybe TRBD1 (6 bases). The V gene's germline CDR1 is SGHAT and CDR2 FQNNGV. The CDR3 is 15 amino acids.

In the case of this clonotype: With a much larger clone just one base away, this may be a read error. V is TRBV5-1 and J is TRBJ1-2; no firm D call. This CDR3 comprises 14 residues. The germline gives CDR1 SGHRS, CDR2 YFSETQ. CDR3: CASSLSGEGYDYTF. The CDR3 DNA follows: TGCGCCAGCAGCTTGTCCGGGGAGGGCTATGACTACACCTTC.

Turning to this clonotype: Just one base apart from a much larger clone, this may be a read error. J is TRBJ2-1 and V is TRBV30; 11 positions agree with TRBD2. The germline V gene has CDR1 GTSNPN and CDR2 SVGIG (reference sequence). Trimming cost V 3 bases and J 2 bases; bases outside gene matches: 3. The CDR3 length is 15 residues. The CDR3 nucleotides read TGTGCCTGGAGCCTGGGACTAGCGGCCTACAATGAGCAGTTCTTC. The encoded protein is CAWSLGLAAYNEQFF. Full variable domain (missing parts from reference TRBV30 and TRBJ2-1): SQTIHQWPATLVQPVGSPLSLECTVEGTSNPNLYWYRQAAGRGLQLLFYSVGIGQISSEVPQNLSASRPQDRQFILSSKKLLLSDSGFYLCAWSLGLAAYNEQFFGPGTRLTVL.

This clonotype was recorded once. One end of the junction is discordant with germline, which a read error may explain. This sequence joins TRBV4-1 and TRBJ1-2; maybe TRBD1 (6 bases). This CDR3 comprises 19 residues. Germline lookup yields CDR1 MGHRA and CDR2 YSYEKL. The CDR3 protein is CASSQVYQVGQGSNYRYTF. The CDR3 DNA reads TGCGCCAGTAGCCAAGTATACCAAGTTGGGCAGGGGTCTAACTATCGCTACACCTTC.

This clonotype has a count of ten or more. The J gene is TRBJ1-3, the V gene TRBV6-5; 7 positions agree with TRBD1. The J segment lost 0 bases and the V segment lost 11 bases, leaving 16 bases of the junction unmatched. CDR3 length: 17 amino acids. Germline CDR1 reads MNHEY; CDR2 reads SVGAGI. The CDR3 nucleotides read TGTGCCTCCCGGGTGGGACAGATTTTTCGCTCTGGAAACACCATATATTTT. Amino acid sequence: CASRVGQIFRSGNTIYF.

Comments on this clonotype: A junction end diverges from the germline sequence, so it may reflect a read error. The chain links TRBV7-9 to TRBJ2-3, with D possibly being TRBD2 (6 bases). The CDR3 consists of 19 residues. CDR1 and CDR2 from the germline V gene are SEHNR and FQNEAQ (reference sequence). The CDR3 sequence is CASSLARLACTFPTDTQYF. CDR3 coding DNA: TGTGCCAGCAGCTTAGCTAGGCTAGCGTGCACCTTCCCCACAGACACGCAGTATTTT.

With regard to this clonotype: The junction differs from germline at one of its ends, possibly a read error. The CDR3 spells CVSSFAGTALHGYTF. The CDR3 DNA reads TGTGTCAGCAGTTTCGCCGGGACAGCTCTTCATGGCTACACCTTC. V gene TRBV6-5 combines with J gene TRBJ1-2; 7 bases align to TRBD1. The CDR3 spans 15 residues. From germline, CDR1 is MNHEY and CDR2 SVGAGI.

There are many counts of this clonotype. The chain is built from TRBV20-1 and TRBJ2-3; perhaps TRBD2 as D (5 bases). The germline CDR1 and CDR2 sequences are DFQATT and SNEGSKA (reference sequence). The CDR3 extends over 15 amino acids. Trimming pared 0 bases from V and 0 bases from J, leaving 10 bases between. CDR3 residues: CSARDGAESTDTQYF. The CDR3 nucleotides read TGCAGTGCTAGAGATGGAGCGGAAAGCACAGATACGCAGTATTTT.

A word on this clonotype: The junction and the germline gene differ at one end; a read error may be behind it. This sequence joins TRBV19 and TRBJ2-1, with 8 bases lining up with TRBD2. Germline V lookup: CDR1 LNHDA, CDR2 SQIVND (reference sequence). The CDR3 has 16 residues. The CDR3 reads CASILREGMSYNEQFF. CDR3 DNA sequence: TGTGCCAGTATTCTACGGGAGGGGATGAGCTACAATGAGCAGTTCTTT.

The chain combines TRBV11-2 with TRBJ2-7, with unresolved D. CDR3 size: 14 residues. Germline V CDR1 and CDR2: SGHAT, FQNNGV. CDR3 in amino acids: CSSSSTDNSYEQYF. As DNA, the CDR3 is TGTAGCAGCAGCTCAACCGATAACTCCTACGAGCAGTACTTC. Variable domain in full (rest from reference TRBV11-2 and TRBJ2-7): EAGVAQSPRYKIIEKRQSVAFWCNPISGHATLYWYQQILGQGPKLLIQFQNNGVVDDSQLPKDRFSAERLKGVDSTLKIQPAKLEDSAVYLCSSSSTDNSYEQYFGPGTRLTVT.

The table lists this clonotype with many counts. The junction does not match germline at one end; this may be a read error. The chain recombines TRBV4-1 with TRBJ2-7, with D perhaps matching TRBD1 (7 bases). The germline gives CDR1 MGHRA, CDR2 YSYEKL. CDR3 length equals 16 residues. CDR3 protein: CASSQVGRTGSYKQYF. CDR3 in DNA: TGCGCCAGCAGCCAAGTTGGGAGGACAGGATCCTACAAGCAGTACTTC.

Remarks on this clonotype: A much larger clone differs from this one at a single base, so this may be a read error. CDR3: CTWSAGELFF. CDR3 DNA: TGTACCTGGAGTGCCGGGGAGCTGTTTTTT. V usage is TRBV30 and J usage is TRBJ2-2; D gene ambiguous. This CDR3 has 10 residues. Germline V lookup: CDR1 GTSNPN, CDR2 SVGIG (reference sequence).

The chain combines TRBV12-3 or TRBV12-4 with TRBJ2-3, with D tentatively TRBD2 (6 bases). The CDR3 sequence is 16 residues long. V lost 8 bases and J 3 bases, leaving 21 bases between the germline ends. The chain's CDR3 is CASGPGGRKGTDTQYF. CDR3 nucleotides: TGTGCCAGCGGTCCCGGGGGTCGGAAAGGAACAGATACGCAGTATTTT.

The rearrangement links TRBV20-1 to TRBJ2-3; tentatively, D is TRBD2 (5 bases). The V gene lost 3 bases and the J gene lost 3 bases, with 19 bases spanning the gap. CDR3 length equals 16 residues. Germline V CDR1 and CDR2: DFQATT, SNEGSKA (reference sequence). The CDR3 nucleotides read TGCAGTGCTAGTTCGTCTAGCCCATGGCCAACAGATACGCAGTATTTT. Translated: CSASSSSPWPTDTQYF.

In this sample, this clonotype turned up a few times. An end of the junction does not agree with germline; a read error may underlie this. The CDR3 DNA sequence: TGTGCTAGCAGCTTGTCGGGAGTGGTGACCCAGTATTTC. Translated, it gives CASSLSGVVTQYF. The rearrangement uses TRBV5-5 and TRBJ2-5; a weak D match, TRBD2 (6 bases). This CDR3 is built from 13 residues. Germline CDR1 reads SGHKS; CDR2 reads YYEKEE (reference sequence). Full variable domain (missing parts from reference TRBV5-5 and TRBJ2-5): DAGVTQSPTHLIKTRGQQVTLRCSPISGHKSVSWYQQVLGQGPQFIFQYYEKEERGRGNFPDRFSARQFPNYSSELNVNALLLGDSALYLCASSLSGVVTQYFGPGTRLLVL.

Regarding this clonotype: One end of the junction varies from germline; a read error may be responsible. This chain joins TRBV6-6 and TRBJ1-1; D may be TRBD1 (5 bases). This CDR3 has 15 residues. Per the germline V gene, CDR1 is MNHNY and CDR2 is SVGAGI (reference sequence). The CDR3, as DNA: TGTACCAGCAGTTTTGAGGGGCAGGTGAGCACTGAAGCTTTCTTT. Translating it yields CTSSFEGQVSTEAFF.

In its sample, this clonotype was seen many times. The chain uses TRBV18 and TRBJ2-7, with a tentative D call TRBD1 (6 bases). Per germline, CDR1 KGHSH and CDR2 LQKENI. The CDR3 runs 13 residues. Between the trimmed V and J ends, which lost 5 bases and 0 bases, there was a span of 8 bases. The CDR3 coding sequence is TGTGCCAGCTCAAGGGACAACTCCTACGAGCAGTACTTC. Encoded protein: CASSRDNSYEQYF.

About this clonotype: The germline gene is not matched at one end of the junction; a read error may be the cause. The chain employs TRBV20-1 and TRBJ2-6, with D tentatively TRBD1 (6 bases). This CDR3 is built from 17 residues. CDR1 and CDR2 (germline): DFQATT, SNEGSKA (reference sequence). CDR3 in amino acids: CSAITGHYSSGVNVLTF. The CDR3 nucleotides read TGCAGTGCTATAACGGGACACTATTCTTCTGGGGTCAACGTCCTGACTTTC.

The chain has TRBV6-2 or TRBV6-3 and TRBJ1-1, with 7 bases that match TRBD1. The J segment lost 6 bases and the V segment lost 6 bases, leaving 4 bases of the junction unmatched. This CDR3 region has 12 residues. Looked up from germline, CDR1 is MNHEY and CDR2 is SVGEGT. CDR3 protein: CASRTTGAEAFF. The CDR3 region has the DNA TGTGCCAGCAGAACCACAGGGGCTGAAGCTTTCTTT.

In this sample, this clonotype turned up a few times. This chain joins TRBV20-1 and TRBJ2-1, with 11 bases lining up with TRBD2. Per the germline V gene, CDR1 is DFQATT and CDR2 is SNEGSKA (reference sequence). V lost 1 base and J lost 4; bases outside the gene matches: 3. The CDR3 has 15 residues. The CDR3 region is CSARVGTSGYNEQFF. The CDR3 nucleotides are TGCAGTGCTAGAGTGGGGACTAGCGGATACAATGAGCAGTTCTTC.

A remark on this clonotype: A read error may be the cause here, since a much bigger clone is one base away. This chain links TRBV30 with TRBJ1-1; TRBD1 might be the D (5 bases). The CDR3 consists of 17 residues. The germline CDR1 and CDR2 sequences are GTSNPN and SVGIG (reference sequence). The germline V and J ends were trimmed by 0 bases and 4 bases, with 21 bases remaining between them. The CDR3 region has the DNA TGTGCCTGGAGTGTAGGGGTCTTGAGTCACACTACCACTGAAGCTTTCTTT. Translating gives CAWSVGVLSHTTTEAFF. Complete variable domain (other parts from reference TRBV30 and TRBJ1-1): SQTIHQWPATLVQPVGSPLSLECTVEGTSNPNLYWYRQAAGRGLQLLFYSVGIGQISSEVPQNLSASRPQDRQFILSSKKLLLSDSGFYLCAWSVGVLSHTTTEAFFGQGTRLTVV.

Concerning this clonotype: One end of the junction fails to match germline, which may point to a read error. The chain has TRBV10-3 and TRBJ2-7; a weak D match, TRBD2 (6 bases). CDR1 is ENHRY and CDR2 is SYGVKD in the germline V gene. The CDR3 has 13 amino acids. DNA of the CDR3: TGTGCCATCAGTGATCCGATCCGGAGGGAGCATTACTTC. It yields the protein CAISDPIRREHYF.

This clonotype was recorded a few times. This could be a read error, since a much larger clone is one nucleotide away. The chain recombines TRBV6-6 with TRBJ1-2; no definite D call. CDR3 size: 11 residues. Trimming removed 5 bases at V and 8 bases at J, with 9 bases between. CDR1 is MNHNY, CDR2 SVGAGI, per germline (reference sequence). CDR3 loop: CASSPGRGYTF. The CDR3, as DNA: TGTGCCAGCAGTCCTGGACGGGGCTACACCTTC.

As to this clonotype: A junction boundary mismatches the germline segment, possibly from a read error. V is TRBV28 and J is TRBJ1-2, with no clear D. Germline loops: CDR1 MDHEN, CDR2 SYDVKM. CDR3 size: 14 residues. The CDR3 coding sequence is TGTACCAGCAGTTTAGGTCTAGTACGGTATGGCTACACCTTC. Translation: CTSSLGLVRYGYTF.

The gene calls are TRBV10-2 and TRBJ1-5; D not resolved. The CDR3 runs to 14 residues. Trimming took 4 bases from V and 16 from J, leaving 23 bases between them. Germline assignment: CDR1 WSHSY and CDR2 SAAADI. CDR3 nucleotide sequence: TGCGCCAGCAGTGGGGCTAGTGCGCAGCAGCCACAACATTTT. Translated, it gives CASSGASAQQPQHF.

The rearrangement links TRBV11-2 to TRBJ2-2; D gene ambiguous. Germline V gene sequence: CDR1 SGHAT, CDR2 FQNNGV. There are 14 residues in the CDR3. Trimming stripped 6 bases from V and 16 bases from J, with 24 bases between. The chain's CDR3 is CASSLGRVTGEPFF. Written as DNA, the CDR3 is TGTGCCAGCAGTCTTGGTAGGGTCACTGGGGAACCGTTTTTT.

This rearrangement joins TRBV6-1 to TRBJ2-1; possible D gene TRBD1, 5 bases. V shed 4 bases and J shed 5 bases, with 18 bases lying between them. Germline assignment: CDR1 MNHNS and CDR2 SASEGT. This CDR3 spans 16 amino acids. The CDR3 here is CASSAAIGQGNNEQFF. DNA for the CDR3: TGTGCCAGCAGTGCTGCGATCGGTCAGGGAAACAATGAGCAGTTCTTC.

Of note for this clonotype: Compared with germline, one end of the junction differs, possibly owing to a read error. CDR3 in amino acids: CASCELEGVLNTEAFF. CDR3 nucleotides: TGTGCCAGCTGTGAATTGGAGGGGGTCCTGAACACTGAAGCTTTCTTC. V gene TRBV25-1 combines with J gene TRBJ1-1, with a possible D match to TRBD1 (6 bases). The CDR3 is made up of 16 amino acids. Germline CDR1 MGHDK, CDR2 SYGVNS.